Listed below are T cell receptor beta chains from one sample, sequenced in a study of blood T cell repertoires in COVID-19. Data came from immunoSEQ multiplex PCR; TCRdb stores just in-frame clones and leaves some out. The sample holds a few hundred thousand clones; approximately 91% are singletons and the top ten take approximately 8%. Sequenced: PBMCs or T cells enriched from blood (not recorded which). These receptors originate from a woman aged 60-70 years who had recovered from COVID-19. CDR3s include the opening cysteine and the closing phenylalanine or tryptophan. A D gene is named only where the DNA matches it firmly. A row's size may be missing; if present it is once, few, many or a size class.

j_call v_call clone_size d_call cdr3_aa cdr3_nt
TRBJ1-3 TRBV21-1 . . CASSKFFRSFSGNTIYF TGTGCCAGCAGCAAATTTTTTCGGAGTTTCTCTGGAAACACCATATATTTT
TRBJ2-1 TRBV5-4 few TRBD1 CASSLGTGSHEQFF TGTGCCAGCAGCTTGGGGACAGGGAGCCATGAGCAGTTCTTC
TRBJ1-1 TRBV14 . . CASSQSSGFTEAFF TGTGCCAGCAGCCAATCCTCGGGTTTCACTGAAGCTTTCTTT
TRBJ2-2 TRBV27 . TRBD1 CASSLFGTGVTGELFF TGTGCCAGCAGTTTATTCGGGACAGGGGTCACCGGGGAGCTGTTTTTT
TRBJ1-2 TRBV7-2 . TRBD1 CASSLGLQGANYGYTF TGTGCCAGCAGCTTAGGCCTACAGGGGGCAAACTATGGCTACACCTTC
TRBJ1-1 TRBV2 . . CASSATGNTEAFF TGTGCCAGCAGTGCGACAGGGAACACTGAAGCTTTCTTT
TRBJ1-2 TRBV12-3/TRBV12-4 . TRBD1 CASSSDRVYGYTF TGTGCCAGCAGTTCTGACAGGGTCTATGGCTACACCTTC
TRBJ2-2 TRBV7-6 . . CASSFSGNTGELFF TGTGCCAGCAGCTTTTCAGGGAACACCGGGGAGCTGTTTTTT
TRBJ2-7 TRBV5-4 . . CASSLEQASYEQYF TGTGCCAGCAGCTTGGAGCAGGCCTCCTACGAGCAGTACTTC
TRBJ1-5 TRBV3-1/TRBV3-2 few TRBD1 CASSQGQGDQPQHF TGTGCCAGCAGTCAGGGACAGGGCGATCAGCCCCAGCATTTT
TRBJ2-7 TRBV5-4 few . CASSSPDSYEQYF TGTGCCAGCAGCTCGCCGGACAGCTACGAGCAGTACTTC
TRBJ1-2 TRBV19 . . CASTVDGREAYGYTF TGTGCCAGTACCGTGGACGGGAGAGAGGCCTATGGCTACACCTTC
TRBJ2-3 TRBV7-2 . TRBD2 CASSPRDYVWTDTQYF TGTGCCAGCAGCCCTCGGGACTACGTCTGGACAGATACGCAGTATTTT
TRBJ1-3 TRBV5-1 . . CASSLGGTGNTIYF TGCGCCAGCAGCTTGGGAGGAACTGGAAACACCATATATTTT
TRBJ1-1 TRBV10-3 . TRBD1 CAAWTGLGNTEAFF TGTGCCGCATGGACAGGGTTGGGGAACACTGAAGCTTTCTTT
TRBJ1-5 TRBV28 . . CASSSEGGWRPQHF TGTGCCAGCAGTTCGGAGGGGGGGTGGCGGCCCCAGCATTTT
TRBJ2-3 TRBV9 . TRBD2 CASSVERGATDTQYF TGTGCCAGCAGCGTAGAGCGGGGGGCCACAGATACGCAGTATTTT
TRBJ1-3 TRBV19 once . CASSMLRPGHLSSGNTIYF TGTGCCAGTAGTATGTTAAGGCCAGGACACCTGAGCTCTGGAAACACCATATATTTT
TRBJ2-7 TRBV3-1/TRBV3-2 . . CASSPEDGSSYEQYF TGTGCCAGCAGCCCCGAGGACGGGAGCTCCTACGAGCAGTACTTC
TRBJ2-3 TRBV11-2 . TRBD2 CASSLAGGDTQYF TGTGCCAGCAGCTTAGCGGGGGGAGATACGCAGTATTTT
TRBJ1-5 TRBV2 few . CASSQGSNQPQHF TGTGCCAGCAGTCAGGGAAGCAATCAGCCCCAGCATTTT
TRBJ1-1 TRBV3-1/TRBV3-2 once . CASSQGQSAFF TGTGCCAGCAGCCAAGGCCAGTCAGCTTTCTTT
TRBJ1-6 TRBV19 . . CASSIEYSPLHF TGTGCCAGTAGTATCGAGTATTCACCCCTCCACTTT
TRBJ2-1 TRBV7-2 . TRBD2 CASSLPNVAGANEQFF TGTGCCAGCAGCTTACCCAACGTAGCGGGGGCCAATGAGCAGTTCTTC
TRBJ2-3 TRBV29-1 . . CSALGGFGTDTQYF TGCAGCGCCCTAGGAGGCTTTGGTACAGATACGCAGTATTTT
TRBJ2-3 TRBV30 . TRBD2 CAWIPRGGSTDTQYF TGTGCCTGGATCCCTCGCGGGGGTAGCACAGATACGCAGTATTTT
TRBJ1-2 TRBV6-1 . . CASREPLGGQGLGYTF TGTGCCAGCAGAGAACCCCTCGGTGGGCAGGGTTTAGGCTACACCTTC
TRBJ1-2 TRBV24-1 . TRBD1 CATSDAGAGGFYGYTF TGTGCCACCAGTGACGCAGGGGCAGGGGGGTTCTATGGCTACACCTTC
TRBJ1-3 TRBV3-1/TRBV3-2 . . CASSIYTAPGNTIYF TGTGCCAGCAGCATCTACACAGCCCCCGGAAACACCATATATTTT
TRBJ1-1 TRBV6-5 . TRBD1 CASRGTGGFVVTFF TGTGCCAGCAGGGGGACAGGGGGGTTCGTTGTAACTTTCTTT
TRBJ1-5 TRBV28 . . CASSRTAYSNQPQHF TGTGCCAGCAGCAGGACAGCTTATAGCAATCAGCCCCAGCATTTT
TRBJ1-2 TRBV2 . . CASSEGVWAARDGYTF TGTGCCAGCAGTGAAGGGGTTTGGGCTGCCAGGGATGGCTACACCTTC
TRBJ1-5 TRBV6-2/TRBV6-3 . . CASSPNRVNQPQHF TGTGCCAGCAGCCCAAACAGGGTCAATCAGCCCCAGCATTTT
TRBJ1-2 TRBV6-5 . . CASSYGTSGYTF TGTGCCAGCAGTTACGGGACATCGGGCTACACCTTC
TRBJ2-7 TRBV2 once TRBD1 CASSRGQGAIYEQYF TGTGCCAGCAGCCGAGGGCAGGGGGCAATCTACGAGCAGTACTTC
TRBJ2-1 TRBV27 . TRBD2 CASSPTSGGPYNEQFF TGTGCCAGCAGTCCGACTAGCGGGGGGCCCTACAATGAGCAGTTCTTC
TRBJ2-3 TRBV9 few . CASSVAPGTDTQYF TGTGCCAGCAGCGTAGCTCCAGGCACAGATACGCAGTATTTT
TRBJ2-5 TRBV5-1 . TRBD1 CASSTGVQETQYF TGCGCCAGCAGCACAGGGGTACAAGAGACCCAGTACTTC
TRBJ2-2 TRBV12-1 . . CASSSQEGPVTGELFF TGTGCCAGCAGTTCGCAGGAGGGGCCAGTCACCGGGGAGCTGTTTTTT
TRBJ2-7 TRBV29-1 . . CSVERAGTYEQYF TGCAGCGTTGAACGGGCAGGGACTTACGAGCAGTACTTC
TRBJ1-2 TRBV2 . TRBD1 CASSTGQGARGYTF TGTGCCAGCAGTACGGGACAGGGGGCGAGGGGCTACACCTTC
TRBJ2-2 TRBV4-2 . . CASSLGVRGLSTGELFF TGTGCCAGCAGCCTTGGAGTCAGGGGCTTGAGCACCGGGGAGCTGTTTTTT
TRBJ2-7 TRBV5-1 . TRBD1 CASSLPGTDEQYF TGCGCCAGCAGCTTGCCAGGGACAGACGAGCAGTACTTC
TRBJ1-2 TRBV9 . TRBD1 CASSADRVSNYGYTF TGTGCCAGCAGCGCAGACAGGGTTTCCAACTATGGCTACACCTTC
TRBJ2-7 TRBV9 . TRBD1 CASSPRQGTYEQYF TGTGCCAGCAGCCCAAGACAGGGAACCTACGAGCAGTACTTC
TRBJ1-5 TRBV5-1 . . CASSPGHSNQPQHF TGCGCCAGCAGCCCAGGGCATAGCAATCAGCCCCAGCATTTT
TRBJ2-4 TRBV7-2 . . CASSSTTGTLGKNIQYF TGTGCCAGCAGCTCAACCACCGGGACTCTAGGCAAAAACATTCAGTACTTC
TRBJ1-2 TRBV27 . TRBD1 CASSFSAAGGLFYGYTF TGTGCCAGCAGTTTCTCTGCGGCAGGGGGGCTCTTCTATGGCTACACCTTC
TRBJ2-1 TRBV7-2 . . CASGPVYNEQFF TGTGCCAGCGGCCCCGTCTACAATGAGCAGTTCTTC
TRBJ1-2 TRBV7-9 once TRBD1 CASSSGTGVTNYGYTF TGTGCCAGCAGCTCCGGGACAGGCGTTACTAACTATGGCTACACCTTC
TRBJ1-6 TRBV28 . . CASSLGGQRTLHF TGTGCCAGCAGTTTAGGGGGCCAGAGGACCCTCCACTTT
TRBJ2-7 TRBV5-6 . . CASSFGDNYEQYF TGTGCCAGCAGCTTCGGAGATAACTACGAGCAGTACTTC
TRBJ2-2 TRBV4-1 . . CASSPLVPPSTGELFF TGCGCCAGCAGCCCCCTAGTCCCTCCGAGCACCGGGGAGCTGTTTTTT
TRBJ2-1 TRBV5-4 . TRBD2 CASRASSGNEQFF TGTGCCAGCAGGGCTTCTAGCGGCAATGAGCAGTTCTTC
TRBJ2-7 TRBV3-1/TRBV3-2 once TRBD2 CASSMRGGSYEQYF TGTGCCAGCAGCATGCGGGGGGGAAGCTACGAGCAGTACTTC
TRBJ2-2 TRBV3-1/TRBV3-2 few TRBD1 CASRNRGTDTGELFF TGTGCCAGCAGGAACAGGGGAACGGACACCGGGGAGCTGTTTTTT
TRBJ2-1 TRBV5-1 . . CASSFDPEGSNEQFF TGCGCCAGCAGCTTCGACCCCGAGGGATCCAATGAGCAGTTCTTC
TRBJ2-1 TRBV10-3 . TRBD2 CAITQAGGTYNEQFF TGTGCCATCACCCAAGCGGGGGGTACCTACAATGAGCAGTTCTTC
TRBJ2-7 TRBV6-5 . . CASSSPGKSDYEQYF TGTGCCAGCAGCTCTCCAGGCAAGTCTGACTACGAGCAGTACTTC